This T cell receptor beta chain comes out of a study of graft-versus-host responses after intestinal transplantation. Study-level background: After anti-thymocyte globulin induction, recipients took tacrolimus and steroids for approximately three years.

Study-wide points: Early HvG declines after transplant were associated with peak circulating GvH clone levels.

Notes on this clone: The antigen remains unidentified.

The data were produced by immunoSEQ multiplex PCR, yet TCRdb's version contains in-frame clones alone and is incomplete. Found here are around 100,000 clones, roughly 93% of them singletons; the top ten hold 1% to 1.5%. This CDR3 contains 14 residues. Deletions cut 5 bases from V and 1 base from J, with 11 bases between. Germline V gives CDR1 SEHNR, CDR2 FQNEAQ (reference sequence). The sample in question was unstimulated CD8+ T cells sorted from spleen or lymph node cells, obtained before transplant. The sequence was collected from a human donor who was the organ donor for an intestinal transplant. The chain combines TRBV7-9 with TRBJ2-5; no clear D gene. The CDR3 DNA is TGTGCCAGCAGCACCATGCAGTCCCAAGAGACCCAGTACTTC. It specifies CASSTMQSQETQYF.